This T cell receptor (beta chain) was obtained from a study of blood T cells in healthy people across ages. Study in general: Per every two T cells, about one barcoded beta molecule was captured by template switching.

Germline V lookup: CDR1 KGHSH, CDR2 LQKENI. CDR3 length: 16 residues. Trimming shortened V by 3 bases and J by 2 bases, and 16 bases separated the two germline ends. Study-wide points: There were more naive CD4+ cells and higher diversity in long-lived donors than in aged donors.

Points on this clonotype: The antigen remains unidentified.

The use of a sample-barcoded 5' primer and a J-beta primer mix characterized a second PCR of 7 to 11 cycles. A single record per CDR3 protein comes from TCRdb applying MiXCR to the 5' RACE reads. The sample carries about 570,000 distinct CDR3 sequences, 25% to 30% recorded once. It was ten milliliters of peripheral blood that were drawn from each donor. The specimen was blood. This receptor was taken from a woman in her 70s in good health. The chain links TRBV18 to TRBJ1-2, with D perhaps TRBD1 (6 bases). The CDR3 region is CASSPKWGAENYGYTF. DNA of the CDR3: TGTGCCAGCTCACCCAAATGGGGGGCGGAGAACTATGGCTACACCTTC.